This T cell receptor (beta chain) was captured by sequencing in a study of beta chain features in type 1 diabetes. For the study at large: Researchers looked at about 110 million sorted cells across all samples.

Findings and limits, study-wide: Across all four CD4+ subsets, people with type 1 diabetes showed modestly shorter TCRB CDR3s. Patients and controls would be equally affected if PCR favored shorter templates.

Every isolated RNA sample was fully reverse transcribed, so sequencing captured expressed TCRB transcripts. Naive, central memory and regulatory T cell samples yielded some 3.9 million reads on average. Clones were read by immunoSEQ multiplex PCR, and TCRdb kept only the in-frame ones, dropping some. Of under 400,000 clones listed, around an eighth are singletons. The V gene lost 4 bases and the J gene lost 2 bases, with 6 bases spanning the gap. This CDR3 has 13 amino acids. Per the germline V gene, CDR1 is SGHTA and CDR2 is FQGNSA. As concerns this clone: What it recognizes is unknown. The same CDR3 is also encoded by other DNA sequences in this sample.

This TCR was sampled from a man aged 18-30 years in good health. Material: naive CD4+ T cells from blood. The J gene is TRBJ1-5, the V gene TRBV7-2; tentatively, D is TRBD1 (5 bases). The CDR3 DNA sequence: TGTGCCAGCAGCTCACAGGGCAATCAGCCCCAGCATTTT. Translation: CASSSQGNQPQHF.